The T cell receptor beta chain described here comes from a study of read filtering for tumor transcriptome and immune sequencing. Study details: R-ISS stage counts were 8 for I, roughly 15 for II, about 7 for III. Whole-study findings and limits: Dropping single-read clonotypes raised IR-seq and RNA-seq shared-clonotype correlation.

Bone marrow was sampled from every patient at the time of active disease. From about 0.4 ug of RNA, a library with molecular barcoded alpha/delta and beta/gamma adaptors was made. TCRdb called the reads again in MiXCR, with one record for every CDR3 protein. The table records approximately 59,000 distinct CDR3 sequences, 9% to 15% of them present only once. V was pared by 5 bases and J by 2 bases, with 13 bases between. In germline, CDR1 is WSHSY, CDR2 SAAADI. The CDR3 is 15 amino acids. This clonotype was seen a handful of times. Antigen specificity is unknown. The sequence came from a donor at least 40 years old with multiple myeloma. The chain couples TRBV10-2 to TRBJ1-5, with D perhaps matching TRBD1 (6 bases). Input material: a population of CD138-negative cells sorted from bone marrow. CDR3 DNA sequence: TGCGCCAGCAGTCTAGGGGGGATCGGCAATCAGCCCCAGCATTTT. It yields the protein CASSLGGIGNQPQHF.